The next 28 T cell receptor beta chains were all read from a single sample in a study of OX40 agonist ivuxolimab in advanced cancers. Some clones are missing from TCRdb's copy, which holds only in-frame ones; the method was immunoSEQ multiplex PCR. The sample includes 35,000 or so clones, 70% to 85% of them seen just once. The sample was CD4+ or CD8+ T cells sorted from blood, taken in a trial of the OX40 agonist ivuxolimab. These receptor sequences come from an adult with an advanced solid tumor such as melanoma, head and neck, liver or kidney cancer.

The chain has TRBV6-1 and TRBJ1-1; 9 nucleotides match TRBD1. The germline CDR1 and CDR2 sequences are MNHNS and SASEGT. J lost 3 bases, V lost 6 bases, and 5 bases had no gene match. There are 14 residues in the CDR3. CDR3 nucleotide sequence: TGTGCCAGCAGATGGGACAGGGCTGACACTGAAGCTTTCTTT. Its translation is CASRWDRADTEAFF.

This chain connects TRBV18 to TRBJ1-3; tentative D call: TRBD1 (5 bases). Germline CDR1 is KGHSH and CDR2 is LQKENI. The CDR3 is 15 residues long. V was shortened by 2 bases and J by 0 bases, with 8 bases between the two germline ends. The CDR3 region has the DNA TGTGCCAGCTCACCAGGGGGGAGCTCTGGAAACACCATATATTTT. It encodes CASSPGGSSGNTIYF. Combining the CDR3 with reference TRBV18 and TRBJ1-3 gives the whole variable domain NAGVMQNPRHLVRRRGQEARLRCSPMKGHSHVYWYRQLPEEGLKFMVYLQKENIIDESGMPKERFSAEFPKEGPSILRIQQVVRGDSAAYFCASSPGGSSGNTIYFGEGSWLTVV.

This chain uses TRBV21-1 with TRBJ2-3. TRBV21-1 has pseudogene status. This CDR3 is 18 amino acids long. The CDR3 region is CASSMISLTETSTDTQYF. The DNA of the CDR3 is TGTGCCAGCAGCATGATTAGTTTGACGGAAACTAGCACAGATACGCAGTATTTT.

This clone was seen once. The chain recombines TRBV25-1 with TRBJ2-3; D is ambiguous. Germline CDR1 and CDR2: MGHDK and SYGVNS. The CDR3 has 12 residues. V lost 7 bases and J 8 bases, leaving 13 bases between the germline ends. CDR3 region: CASKTPLGTQYF. The CDR3 DNA reads as TGTGCCAGCAAAACCCCTCTGGGTACGCAGTATTTT.

The V gene is TRBV11-2, the J gene TRBJ2-5; D ambiguous. Germline V gives CDR1 SGHAT, CDR2 FQNNGV. V lost 3 bases, J lost 2 bases, and 13 bases lay in between. This CDR3 spans 15 amino acids. The CDR3 loop reads CASSFSGTGQETQYF. The DNA of the CDR3 is TGTGCCAGCAGCTTCAGTGGAACGGGTCAAGAGACCCAGTACTTC.

This clone has just a few counts. At one end the junction does not follow the germline gene, possibly because of a read error. The gene calls are TRBV7-7 and TRBJ2-3; a possible D gene is TRBD2 (6 bases). CDR1 is SSHAT, CDR2 FNYEAQ, per germline (reference sequence). This CDR3 contains 15 residues. The CDR3: CASSLSGGSTDTQYF. The DNA for the CDR3 is TGTGCTAGCAGCTTATCCGGGGGAAGCACAGATACGCAGTATTTT. The complete variable domain, with remaining parts taken from reference TRBV7-7 and TRBJ2-3, reads GAGVSQSPRYKVTKRGQDVTLRCDPISSHATLYWYQQALGQGPEFLTYFNYEAQPDKSGLPSDRFSAERPEGSISTLTIQRTEQRDSAMYRCASSLSGGSTDTQYFGPGTRLTVL.

The chain combines TRBV7-2 with TRBJ2-7; 8 positions match TRBD1. Germline V lookup: CDR1 SGHTA, CDR2 FQGNSA. The V and J ends lost 0 bases and 5 bases, in that order; junction bases with no gene match: 6. This CDR3 has 15 amino acids. The CDR3 reads CASSLAGRGLHEQYF. The CDR3 coding sequence is TGTGCCAGCAGCTTAGCGGGCAGGGGGCTCCACGAGCAGTACTTC.

The V call is TRBV13, the J call TRBJ1-1, with 9 positions matching TRBD1. The CDR3 sequence is 16 residues long. Germline-derived CDR1 and CDR2 are PRHDT and FYEKMQ (reference sequence). The J segment lost 4 bases and the V segment lost 4 bases, leaving 10 bases of the junction unmatched. The CDR3 protein is CASSSRNRDRATEAFF. As DNA, the CDR3 is TGTGCCAGCAGCTCGCGAAACCGGGACAGGGCCACTGAAGCTTTCTTT.

This chain joins TRBV6-1 and TRBJ1-5, with a tentative D call TRBD1 (6 bases). The ends were cut back, 7 bases at V and 5 bases at J, with 15 bases in the middle. Looked up from germline, CDR1 is MNHNS and CDR2 is SASEGT. The CDR3 length is 14 residues. CDR3 region: CASNKQGSDQPQHF. CDR3 coding DNA: TGTGCCAGCAATAAACAGGGTAGTGATCAGCCCCAGCATTTT.

J is TRBJ2-4 and V is TRBV27; 7 nucleotides line up with TRBD2. CDR1 MNHEY and CDR2 SMNVEV come from the germline V gene (reference sequence). The CDR3 is 13 amino acids. Trimming cost V 5 bases and J 7 bases; bases outside gene matches: 5. The CDR3 DNA is TGTGCCAGCAGTCTAGGACTAGAGAACATTCAGTACTTC. Translating it yields CASSLGLENIQYF.

The rearrangement links TRBV6-5 to TRBJ2-7, with D possibly matching TRBD1 (7 bases). The V end lost 6 bases, the J end lost 7 bases, and 22 bases lay between the germline ends. CDR3 size: 15 residues. Germline CDR1 is MNHEY and CDR2 is SVGAGI. The CDR3 region has the DNA TGTGCCAGCAGGCCACTTTCAGGGGGGAAGGTAGAGCAGTACTTC. Protein: CASRPLSGGKVEQYF.

This chain connects TRBV5-4 to TRBJ1-2; D unresolved. The CDR3 is 12 residues long. The germline gives CDR1 SGHNT, CDR2 YYREEE (reference sequence). V was cut by 1 base and J by 8 bases, with 9 bases left in between. The DNA for the CDR3 is TGTGCCAGCAGCTTGTCCCTGACAGGCTACACCTTC. This translates into CASSLSLTGYTF.

On this clone: Additional DNA sequences in this sample encode the identical CDR3. J is TRBJ2-3 and V is TRBV7-2; D is ambiguous. Germline V lookup: CDR1 SGHTA, CDR2 FQGNSA. With 1 base removed from V and 3 bases from J, the gap between germline ends came to 5 bases. The CDR3 has 13 residues. CDR3 nucleotide sequence: TGTGCCAGCAGCTTAGTGGTGACAGATACGCAGTATTTT. Translating gives CASSLVVTDTQYF.

V and J are TRBV30 and TRBJ2-3; D might be TRBD2 (6 bases). Germline V gene lookup returns CDR1 GTSNPN and CDR2 SVGIG (reference sequence). V dropped 0 bases and J dropped 3 bases, with 10 bases sitting between them. This CDR3 contains 14 residues. The CDR3 sequence is CAWSVTLATDTQYF. For the CDR3, the DNA is TGTGCCTGGAGTGTAACCCTAGCGACAGATACGCAGTATTTT.

The chain couples TRBV19 to TRBJ1-1, with 11 bases lining up with TRBD1. This CDR3 is built from 14 residues. V gave up 5 bases and J gave up 5 bases; unmatched junction bases: 4. Germline lookup yields CDR1 LNHDA and CDR2 SQIVND (reference sequence). The CDR3 DNA is TGTGCCAGTAGTCTCGGGGACAGGGGGACTGAAGCTTTCTTT. This gives the protein CASSLGDRGTEAFF.

CDR3 sequence reads: CATPPGRGADTQYF. In DNA, the CDR3 is TGTGCCACCCCCCCGGGGCGGGGAGCAGATACGCAGTATTTT. V and J are TRBV7-2 and TRBJ2-3; TRBD2 might be the D (6 bases). Germline V gene data show CDR1 as SGHTA and CDR2 as FQGNSA. Trimming pared 10 bases from V and 4 bases from J, leaving 18 bases between. The CDR3 totals 14 residues.

The chain joins TRBV29-1 to TRBJ2-1; 7 nucleotides agree with TRBD1. There are 13 residues in the CDR3. Per germline, CDR1 SQVTM and CDR2 ANQGSEA. The V segment lost 8 bases and the J segment 9 bases; nucleotides outside the gene matches: 13. DNA of the CDR3: TGCAGCTTAGGACAGACAGGGAATGGTGAGCAGTTCTTC. It yields the protein CSLGQTGNGEQFF.

This chain connects TRBV4-2 to TRBJ2-4; TRBD2 matches 7 bases. The CDR3 loop spans 16 amino acids. V dropped 4 bases and J dropped 2; count of bases not matched to a gene: 8. Germline CDR1 and CDR2: LGHNA and YNFKEQ. CDR3 sequence reads: CASSPVWEGTKNIQYF. Here the CDR3 DNA reads TGTGCCAGCAGCCCCGTTTGGGAGGGGACCAAAAACATTCAGTACTTC.

The J gene is TRBJ1-2, the V gene TRBV9; D might be TRBD1 (6 bases). CDR1 SGDLS and CDR2 YYNGEE come from the germline V gene. Trimming removed 0 bases from V and 4 bases from J, with 10 bases in between. CDR3 length: 14 residues. CDR3 nucleotides: TGTGCCAGCAGCGTAGGGACAGCGCTCTATGGCTACACCTTC. Translation: CASSVGTALYGYTF.

This chain links TRBV11-2 with TRBJ2-1; tentatively, D is TRBD2 (7 bases). The germline V gene encodes CDR1 SGHAT and CDR2 FQNNGV. The germline V and J ends were trimmed by 5 bases and 10 bases, with 21 bases remaining between them. The CDR3 is 15 residues long. As DNA, the CDR3 is TGTGCCAGCAGCCCCGCGAGGGGGGGCCTAAACGAGCAGTTCTTC. Translated, it gives CASSPARGGLNEQFF. Full variable domain (remainder filled in from reference TRBV11-2 and TRBJ2-1): EAGVAQSPRYKIIEKRQSVAFWCNPISGHATLYWYQQILGQGPKLLIQFQNNGVVDDSQLPKDRFSAERLKGVDSTLKIQPAKLEDSAVYLCASSPARGGLNEQFFGPGTRLTVL.

The rearrangement uses TRBV6-1 and TRBJ2-7; 10 bases are a match to TRBD1. Germline V lookup: CDR1 MNHNS, CDR2 SASEGT. Trimming at V came to 6 bases and at J to 3 bases, leaving 5 bases not matched to a gene. The CDR3 runs 14 residues. The CDR3 is CASRPGQGFYEQYF. CDR3 coding DNA: TGTGCCAGCAGACCGGGACAGGGGTTCTACGAGCAGTACTTC.

In DNA form, the CDR3 reads TGTGCCAGCAGTGATCTCTCAACTTCACCCCTCCACTTT. Amino acid sequence: CASSDLSTSPLHF. The chain is built from TRBV6-1 and TRBJ1-6; D gene uncertain. V was clipped by 3 bases and J by 9 bases, with 9 bases between them. This CDR3 spans 13 amino acids. The germline V gene encodes CDR1 MNHNS and CDR2 SASEGT.

V is TRBV12-1 and J is TRBJ1-4. TRBV12-1 is a pseudogene segment. CDR3 length equals 17 residues. The CDR3 sequence: CASSPIPDRVSNEKLFF. The CDR3 region has the DNA TGTGCCAGCAGCCCCATCCCCGATAGGGTATCTAATGAAAAACTGTTTTTT.

In regard to this clone: A junction end diverges from the germline sequence, so it may reflect a read error. The chain employs TRBV7-7 and TRBJ1-1; D gene uncertain. CDR3 length: 13 residues. Per germline, CDR1 SSHAT and CDR2 FNYEAQ (reference sequence). The DNA of the CDR3 is TGTGCTAGCAGCACTCGGTGGCAGGATGAAGCTTTCTTT. This translates into CASSTRWQDEAFF.

V gene TRBV4-2 combines with J gene TRBJ1-5; D possibly corresponds to TRBD1 (5 bases). Trimming shortened V by 0 bases and J by 4 bases, and 10 bases separated the two germline ends. The CDR3 extends over 15 amino acids. Germline lookup yields CDR1 LGHNA and CDR2 YNFKEQ. CDR3 coding DNA: TGTGCCAGCAGCCAAGAAGGCAGGGCAAATCAGCCCCAGCATTTT. Amino acids: CASSQEGRANQPQHF.

The chain uses TRBV30 and TRBJ2-5; D tentatively reads TRBD1 or TRBD2 (7 bases each). This CDR3 is 12 amino acids long. Germline loops: CDR1 GTSNPN, CDR2 SVGIG (reference sequence). Trimming left V 4 bases short and J 5 bases short, with 11 bases between. The CDR3 reads CAWTGGGETQYF. CDR3 DNA sequence: TGTGCCTGGACAGGGGGAGGGGAGACCCAGTACTTC.

The V call is TRBV7-2, the J call TRBJ1-1, with D unresolved. The CDR3 contains 13 residues. CDR1 and CDR2 (germline): SGHTA, FQGNSA. V was shortened by 3 bases and J by 1 base, with 6 bases between the two germline ends. The chain's CDR3 is CASSLAENTEAFF. CDR3 DNA sequence: TGTGCCAGCAGCTTGGCAGAGAACACTGAAGCTTTCTTT.

This clone was recorded only once. The same CDR3 can be traced to other DNA sequences in this sample. The gene calls are TRBV18 and TRBJ1-1; 7 bases are shared with TRBD1. Germline V gene lookup returns CDR1 KGHSH and CDR2 LQKENI. The CDR3 has 14 residues. The junction had 3 bases not matched to a gene; V was cut back by 3 bases and J by 2 bases. CDR3 DNA sequence: TGTGCCAGCTCACCGCAGGGGGAAAACACTGAAGCTTTCTTT. It yields the protein CASSPQGENTEAFF. Variable domain in full (rest from reference TRBV18 and TRBJ1-1): NAGVMQNPRHLVRRRGQEARLRCSPMKGHSHVYWYRQLPEEGLKFMVYLQKENIIDESGMPKERFSAEFPKEGPSILRIQQVVRGDSAAYFCASSPQGENTEAFFGQGTRLTVV.